One and the same sample provided the 27 T cell receptor beta chains below, sequenced in a study of Ad26.COV2.S vaccination and SARS-CoV-2 variants (dated by TCRdb to the early 2020s). Read against the paper, the sample's treatment or condition label means: around 19 received Ad26.COV2.S at low or high dose, single or two shots; about 5 received placebo; per-sample allocation not given. Repertoires of vaccine and placebo recipients were sequenced from samples collected on day 63 after the first injection. The library relied on the immunoSEQ multiplex PCR assay. Sourced from immuneACCESS, this table was stored by TCRdb with only in-frame sequences that have V and J called. A share of the clones is absent; for the studies checked, an unresolved V gene accounts for under half, and the remainder has no known explanation. In this sample the table shows under 400,000 clones, about nine tenths of which occur a single time. Of the sample, roughly 3.2% is held by the ten largest clones.

The sequencing here drew on peripheral blood, taken in a trial of Ad26.COV2.S vaccine versus placebo. These TCRs come from a person between 18 and 65 years old who received the Ad26.COV2.S COVID-19 vaccine or a placebo.

The chain carries TRBV11-3 and TRBJ2-1; tentatively, D is TRBD1 (6 bases). Germline CDR1 is SGHNT and CDR2 is YENEEA. CDR3 length: 13 residues. Trimming shortened V by 8 bases and J by 2 bases, and 10 bases separated the two germline ends. The CDR3 DNA follows: TGTGCCAGCGGCCGGGACACCTACAATGAGCAGTTCTTC. Its protein is CASGRDTYNEQFF.

V is TRBV3-1 (or the pseudogene TRBV3-2) and J is TRBJ2-3, with 10 bases lining up with TRBD2. Germline CDR1 LGHDT, CDR2 YNNKEL (reference sequence). The junction had 7 bases not matched to a gene; V was cut back by 0 bases and J by 4 bases. The CDR3 runs to 17 residues. The CDR3 protein is CASSQDQRGGWADTQYF. CDR3 bases: TGTGCCAGCAGCCAAGATCAGCGGGGGGGCTGGGCAGATACGCAGTATTTT.

Written as DNA, the CDR3 is TGCGCCAGCAGCCCCGGACAGGGGGCAGAGACCCAGTACTTC. It specifies CASSPGQGAETQYF. The chain is built from TRBV5-1 and TRBJ2-5; 11 bases are shared with TRBD1. The CDR3 runs 14 residues. V shed 4 bases and J 4 bases; nucleotides not matched to a gene: 3. In germline, CDR1 is SGHRS, CDR2 YFSETQ.

The genes are TRBV7-3 and TRBJ1-1, with D tentatively TRBD1 (5 bases). V lost 1 base, J lost 6 bases, and 9 bases lay in between. The length of the CDR3 is 13 residues. CDR1 and CDR2 from the germline V gene are SGHTA and FQGTGA. CDR3 sequence: CASSLIQGAEAFF. CDR3 coding DNA: TGTGCCAGCAGCTTAATACAAGGGGCTGAAGCTTTCTTT.

This clone was detected once. The chain links TRBV11-2 to TRBJ2-7; TRBD1 aligns across 8 bases. The CDR3 is 14 amino acids. With 3 bases clipped from V and 3 bases from J, the junction kept 4 bases outside the gene matches. Germline lookup yields CDR1 SGHAT and CDR2 FQNNGV. The CDR3 loop is CASSFAGGGYEQYF. The CDR3 DNA reads as TGTGCCAGCAGCTTCGCAGGGGGCGGCTACGAGCAGTACTTC.

The chain employs TRBV6-5 and TRBJ2-7; possibly TRBD1 or TRBD2 for D (5 bases each). This CDR3 contains 16 residues. V was pared by 2 bases and J by 0 bases, with 14 bases between. Germline V lookup: CDR1 MNHEY, CDR2 SVGAGI. CDR3 DNA: TGTGCCAGCAGTTACCCCGGGGCATCTTACTCCTACGAGCAGTACTTC. Translated, it gives CASSYPGASYSYEQYF.

In the case of this clone: Other nucleotide sequences from this sample produce the same CDR3. This chain uses TRBV27 with TRBJ2-7, with TRBD1 identical over 9 bases. There are 13 residues in the CDR3. V lost 6 bases to trimming and J lost 5 bases; unmatched junction nucleotides: 5. Per the germline V gene, CDR1 is MNHEY and CDR2 is SMNVEV (reference sequence). The CDR3 loop reads CASRTGGVNEQYF. The CDR3, as DNA: TGTGCCAGCAGGACAGGGGGAGTGAACGAGCAGTACTTC.

As regards this clone: A junction boundary mismatches the germline segment, possibly from a read error. This chain connects TRBV5-1 to TRBJ2-3; 9 bases map to TRBD2. The CDR3 length is 14 residues. Per the germline V gene, CDR1 is SGHRS and CDR2 is YFSETQ. The DNA of the CDR3 is TGCGCCAGCAGCGGCGGGACTAGCATAGATACGCAGTATTTT. Translated: CASSGGTSIDTQYF.

V usage is TRBV2 and J usage is TRBJ2-7; D gene unclear. There are 13 residues in the CDR3. Germline lookup yields CDR1 SNHLY and CDR2 FYNNEI. V was trimmed by 6 bases and J by 2 bases, leaving 11 bases between them. The chain's CDR3 is CASSSGLAYEQYF. The CDR3 nucleotides are TGTGCCAGCAGCTCCGGGCTAGCCTACGAGCAGTACTTC.

The chain links TRBV7-9 to TRBJ1-2; maybe TRBD1 (6 bases). V was cut by 3 bases and J by 5 bases, with 7 bases left in between. CDR3 length: 12 residues. CDR1 SEHNR and CDR2 FQNEAQ come from the germline V gene (reference sequence). CDR3 in amino acids: CASSFTGYGYTF. CDR3 nucleotide sequence: TGTGCCAGCAGCTTTACAGGGTATGGCTACACCTTC.

This sequence joins TRBV5-4 and TRBJ1-3; TRBD1 aligns across 7 bases. The germline gives CDR1 SGHNT, CDR2 YYREEE (reference sequence). J gave up 1 base and V 3 bases, and 1 base lay outside the gene matches. The length of the CDR3 is 14 residues. CDR3 sequence (DNA): TGTGCCAGCAGCTGGGGACAGTCTGGAAACACCATATATTTT. It codes for CASSWGQSGNTIYF.

The rearrangement links TRBV11-2 to TRBJ1-1; TRBD1 might be the D (6 bases). Trimming left V 5 bases short and J 0 bases short, with 10 bases between. Per germline, CDR1 SGHAT and CDR2 FQNNGV. This CDR3 is 14 amino acids long. The CDR3 here is CASSPRGMNTEAFF. CDR3 nucleotides: TGTGCCAGCAGCCCAAGGGGGATGAACACTGAAGCTTTCTTT.

The gene calls are TRBV11-3 and TRBJ1-1; weak D call: TRBD1 (6 bases). The V and J ends lost 5 bases and 0 bases respectively, with 10 bases between them. CDR1 is SGHNT and CDR2 is YENEEA in the germline V gene. This CDR3 contains 14 residues. Written as DNA, the CDR3 is TGTGCCAGCAGCGCCGGGGGCATGAACACTGAAGCTTTCTTT. Its translation: CASSAGGMNTEAFF.

The V and J genes are TRBV7-9 and TRBJ2-1; the D gene is possibly TRBD1 (6 bases). V dropped 2 bases and J dropped 5 bases, with 13 bases sitting between them. The germline V gene encodes CDR1 SEHNR and CDR2 FQNEAQ (reference sequence). The CDR3 totals 15 residues. The CDR3 is CASSLRLGHHNEQFF. For the CDR3, the DNA is TGTGCCAGCAGCTTAAGGTTGGGACACCACAATGAGCAGTTCTTC.

This clone showed up just a few times. V gene TRBV30 combines with J gene TRBJ1-1; a weak D match, TRBD1 (5 bases). The germline gives CDR1 GTSNPN, CDR2 SVGIG (reference sequence). This CDR3 spans 11 amino acids. V was clipped by 7 bases and J by 5 bases, with 11 bases between them. CDR3 in DNA: TGTGCCTTCCCGGGGGGGACTGAAGCTTTCTTT. It codes for CAFPGGTEAFF.

The chain joins TRBV5-1 to TRBJ2-7; the match to TRBD1 covers 10 bases. V lost 2 bases and J lost 6; bases outside the gene matches: 2. This CDR3 contains 13 residues. Germline lookup yields CDR1 SGHRS and CDR2 YFSETQ. CDR3 region: CASSFDRGPEQYF. CDR3 DNA sequence: TGCGCCAGCAGCTTCGACAGGGGGCCCGAGCAGTACTTC.

This chain connects TRBV5-4 to TRBJ2-7; D is undetermined. The CDR3 is made up of 14 amino acids. V was trimmed by 3 bases and J by 0 bases, leaving 10 bases between them. In germline, CDR1 is SGHNT, CDR2 YYREEE (reference sequence). CDR3 sequence (DNA): TGTGCCAGCAGCTCTACATGGAGCTCCTACGAGCAGTACTTC. It encodes CASSSTWSSYEQYF.

The rearrangement links TRBV30 to TRBJ2-7; D unresolved. The length of the CDR3 is 11 residues. Germline CDR1 is GTSNPN and CDR2 is SVGIG (reference sequence). Deletions cut 0 bases from V and 4 bases from J, with 4 bases between. The CDR3 bases are TGTGCCTGGAGTGTACTGTACGAGCAGTACTTC. It translates to CAWSVLYEQYF.

The chain employs TRBV19 and TRBJ2-7, with D possibly TRBD1 on 6 matching bases. The CDR3 contains 16 residues. The germline V and J ends were trimmed by 5 bases and 0 bases, with 17 bases remaining between them. Per germline, CDR1 LNHDA and CDR2 SQIVND (reference sequence). The CDR3 DNA reads TGTGCCAGTAGTGGGCCTGGACGACAGGCCTCCTACGAGCAGTACTTC. Its translation is CASSGPGRQASYEQYF.

The CDR3 sequence: CASTPLRGSSGNTIYF. DNA of the CDR3: TGTGCCAGCACCCCCCTACGGGGGAGCTCTGGAAACACCATATATTTT. V is TRBV11-2 and J is TRBJ1-3; a possible D gene is TRBD1 (5 bases). The V end lost 7 bases, the J end lost 0 bases, and 16 bases lay between the germline ends. This CDR3 is built from 16 residues. Germline V gene lookup returns CDR1 SGHAT and CDR2 FQNNGV.

The V and J genes are TRBV25-1 and TRBJ2-5, with D tentatively TRBD2 (7 bases). Trimming cost V 2 bases and J 4 bases, with 20 bases left between them. This CDR3 spans 17 amino acids. Germline assignment: CDR1 MGHDK and CDR2 SYGVNS. CDR3 DNA: TGTGCCAGCAGTGAAAAAATTGGGGGGGCCTTCGGAGAGACCCAGTACTTC. It codes for CASSEKIGGAFGETQYF.

The chain combines TRBV6-5 with TRBJ2-7; 7 bases fit TRBD2. CDR1 is MNHEY, CDR2 SVGAGI, per germline. The CDR3 spans 12 residues. With V trimmed by 7 bases and J by 6 bases, 6 bases remained unmatched. The CDR3 loop reads CASKRIAGEQYF. The CDR3, as DNA: TGTGCCAGCAAGCGTATAGCGGGCGAGCAGTACTTC.

J is TRBJ1-5 and V is TRBV15; D is undetermined. The CDR3 extends over 12 amino acids. Deletions cut 0 bases from V and 9 bases from J, with 6 bases between. Germline lookup yields CDR1 LNHNV and CDR2 YYDKDF (reference sequence). CDR3 bases: TGTGCCACCAGCAGAGATCAGAGGCCCCAGCATTTT. Translated, it gives CATSRDQRPQHF. Together with reference TRBV15 and TRBJ1-5, the CDR3 gives the full variable domain: DAMVIQNPRYQVTQFGKPVTLSCSQTLNHNVMYWYQQKSSQAPKLLFHYYDKDFNNEADTPDNFQSRRPNTSFCFLDIRSPGLGDTAMYLCATSRDQRPQHFGDGTRLSIL.

The CDR3 nucleotides are TGCAGCGTTGAAGGGGGTTCCAATTACGAGCAGTACTTC. It is translated as CSVEGGSNYEQYF. The V gene is TRBV29-1, the J gene TRBJ2-7, with D unclear. The CDR3 contains 13 residues. Trimming pared 1 base from V and 4 bases from J, leaving 11 bases between. The germline gives CDR1 SQVTM, CDR2 ANQGSEA.

V usage is TRBV4-1 and J usage is TRBJ2-7, with 7 positions matching TRBD1. Germline loops: CDR1 MGHRA, CDR2 YSYEKL. CDR3 size: 17 residues. The V and J ends lost 1 base and 2 bases, in that order; junction bases with no gene match: 11. Written as DNA, the CDR3 is TGCGCCAGCAGCCAAGGGCCACAGGGGTTTCGAGCCTACGAGCAGTACTTC. Residues: CASSQGPQGFRAYEQYF.

Details on this clone: Sequence at one end of the junction differs from germline and may be a read error. Written as DNA, the CDR3 is TGTGTCACCAGCAAACCGGGACAGCTTTTTTATGGCTACACCTTC. Its protein product is CVTSKPGQLFYGYTF. The chain carries TRBV15 and TRBJ1-2, with 7 bases that match TRBD1. The length of the CDR3 is 15 residues. The germline V gene has CDR1 LNHNV and CDR2 YYDKDF (reference sequence).

This clone was seen once. This chain connects TRBV6-1 to TRBJ2-2; perhaps TRBD1 as D (5 bases). CDR1 is MNHNS and CDR2 is SASEGT in the germline V gene. The V and J ends lost 1 base and 4 bases respectively, with 13 bases between them. The CDR3 totals 16 residues. CDR3 sequence reads: CASSEVGRVFTGELFF. The CDR3 DNA reads as TGTGCCAGCAGTGAAGTGGGCAGGGTGTTCACCGGGGAGCTGTTTTTT.